This T cell receptor beta chain was sequenced during a study of blood T cell repertoires in COVID-19. This CDR3 region has 14 residues. CDR1 MNHNS and CDR2 SASEGT come from the germline V gene. Trimming took 1 base from V and 5 from J, leaving 11 bases between them. Some clones are missing from TCRdb's copy, which holds only in-frame ones; the method was immunoSEQ multiplex PCR. Here the sample spans 130,000 to 150,000 clones, 87% being singletons. This sequence was found in a woman in her 50s with active or convalescent COVID-19. J is TRBJ1-2 and V is TRBV6-1, with D uncertain. Specimen: peripheral blood. The CDR3 sequence: CASSEGVPTYGYTF. The CDR3 DNA reads TGTGCCAGCAGTGAAGGCGTCCCTACGTATGGCTACACCTTC.